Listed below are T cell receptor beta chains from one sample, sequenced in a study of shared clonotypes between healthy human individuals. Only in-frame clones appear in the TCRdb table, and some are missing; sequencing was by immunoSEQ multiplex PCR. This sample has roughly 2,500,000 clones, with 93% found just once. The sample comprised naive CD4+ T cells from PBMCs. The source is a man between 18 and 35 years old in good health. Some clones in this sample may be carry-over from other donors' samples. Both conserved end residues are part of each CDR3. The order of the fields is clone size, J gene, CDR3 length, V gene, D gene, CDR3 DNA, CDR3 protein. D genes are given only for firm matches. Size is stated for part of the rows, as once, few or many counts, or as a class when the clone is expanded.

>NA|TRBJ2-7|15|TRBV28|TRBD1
TGTGCCAGCAGTTTAATCACCGACAGGGGCGGCGAGCAGTACTTC
CASSLITDRGGEQYF
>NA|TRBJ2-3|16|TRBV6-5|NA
TGTGCCAGCAGTTACTCGGGGGCCTCGCTCACAGATACGCAGTATTTT
CASSYSGASLTDTQYF
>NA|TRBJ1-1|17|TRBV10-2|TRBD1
TGCGCCAGCAGTGAGAGGGACCCGGGACAGGTGAACACTGAAGCTTTCTTT
CASSERDPGQVNTEAFF
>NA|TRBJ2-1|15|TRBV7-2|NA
TGTGCCAGCAGCTTGAGGGTAGCGAATTACAATGAGCAGTTCTTC
CASSLRVANYNEQFF
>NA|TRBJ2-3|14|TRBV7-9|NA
TGTGCCAGCAGCTTAGTCGCAGACACAGATACGCAGTATTTT
CASSLVADTDTQYF
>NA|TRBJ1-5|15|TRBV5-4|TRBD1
TGTGCCAGCAGCTCGGGCCCGGGACAGAATCAGCCCCAGCATTTT
CASSSGPGQNQPQHF
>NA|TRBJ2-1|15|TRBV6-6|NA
TGTGCCAGCACCCATAGAGCCGCCCCCTACAATGAGCAGTTCTTC
CASTHRAAPYNEQFF
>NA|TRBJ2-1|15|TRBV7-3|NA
TGTGCCAGCAGCTTAAAGCCGGGAACCTACAATGAGCAGTTCTTC
CASSLKPGTYNEQFF
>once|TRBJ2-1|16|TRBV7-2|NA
TGTGCCAGCAGCCTCCAACCTAGCGTAGGAGACAATGAGCAGTTCTTC
CASSLQPSVGDNEQFF
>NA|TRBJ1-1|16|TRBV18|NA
TGTGCCAGCTCACCACGAGACAGCCAAATGAACACTGAAGCTTTCTTT
CASSPRDSQMNTEAFF
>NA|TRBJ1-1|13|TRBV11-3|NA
TGTGCCAGCAGCTTGGGGCGTTGGGCTGAAGCTTTCTTT
CASSLGRWAEAFF
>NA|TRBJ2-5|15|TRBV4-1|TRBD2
TGCGCCAGCAGCCGACCGGGCGGGAGGGAAGAGACCCAGTACTTC
CASSRPGGREETQYF
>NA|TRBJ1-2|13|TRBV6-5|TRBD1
TGTGCCACCTCGGGACAGCTATTCTATGGCTACACCTTC
CATSGQLFYGYTF
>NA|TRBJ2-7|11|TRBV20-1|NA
TGCAGCGCCCATTGGGCCTACGAGCAGTACTTC
CSAHWAYEQYF
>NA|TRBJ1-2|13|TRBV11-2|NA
TGTGCCAGCAGCTTGGACACGCAGGGTGGCTACACCTTC
CASSLDTQGGYTF
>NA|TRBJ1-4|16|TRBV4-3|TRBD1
TGCGCCAGCAGCCAAGATGCGGCAGGGACAGGTGAAAAACTGTTTTTT
CASSQDAAGTGEKLFF
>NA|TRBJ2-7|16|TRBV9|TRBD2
TGTGCCAGCAGCGCCACCGGGAGCGGGAGCTCCTACGAGCAGTACTTC
CASSATGSGSSYEQYF
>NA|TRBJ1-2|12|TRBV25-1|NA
TGTGCCAGCAGTGAGACCAACTATGGCTACACCTTC
CASSETNYGYTF
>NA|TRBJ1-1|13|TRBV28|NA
TGTGCCAGCAGTTTCGAGGGGATCACTGAAGCTTTCTTT
CASSFEGITEAFF
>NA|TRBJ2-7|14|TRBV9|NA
TGTGCCAGCAGCCCAGGGACACCAACCTACGAGCAGTACTTC
CASSPGTPTYEQYF
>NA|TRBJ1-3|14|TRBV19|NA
TGTGCCAGTAGTTCGACAGGTCTGAGCGGCACCATATATTTT
CASSSTGLSGTIYF
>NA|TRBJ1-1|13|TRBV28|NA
TGTGCCAGCAGTTTATCACGGGAAGGGGAAGCTTTCTTT
CASSLSREGEAFF
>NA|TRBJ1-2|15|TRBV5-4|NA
TGTGCCAGCAGCCTGAGGACCCAGGGGTCTTATGGCTACACCTTC
CASSLRTQGSYGYTF
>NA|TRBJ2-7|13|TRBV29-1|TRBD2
TGCAGCGTTGGACTAGCGGGTCGTTACGAGCAGTACTTC
CSVGLAGRYEQYF
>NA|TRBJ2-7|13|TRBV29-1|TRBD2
TGCAGCGGTCTACTAGCGGGAGGCTACGAGCAGTACTTC
CSGLLAGGYEQYF
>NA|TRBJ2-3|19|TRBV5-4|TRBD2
TGTGCCAGCAGCTTGGCTCGACTAGCGGGAGGGCAAAACGCGGATACGCAGTATTTT
CASSLARLAGGQNADTQYF
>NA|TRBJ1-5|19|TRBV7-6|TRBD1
TGTGCCAGCAGCTTGAGACAGGGCTTTAGGTATATCAGCAATCAGCCCCAGCATTTT
CASSLRQGFRYISNQPQHF
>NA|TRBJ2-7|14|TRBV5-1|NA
TGCGCCAGCAGCTTGGGCAGGGTATCCTACGAGCAGTACTTC
CASSLGRVSYEQYF
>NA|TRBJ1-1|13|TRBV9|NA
TGTGCCAGCAGCTACGGGGTATCTACGGGAGCTTTCTTT
CASSYGVSTGAFF
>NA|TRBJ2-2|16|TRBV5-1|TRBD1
TGCGCCAGCAGCTTGGGGACAGGGGTGTCGAACGGGGAGCTGTTTTTT
CASSLGTGVSNGELFF
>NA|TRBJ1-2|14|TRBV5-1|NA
TGCGCCAGCAGCTTGGGGGGATTTGACTATGGCTACACCTTC
CASSLGGFDYGYTF
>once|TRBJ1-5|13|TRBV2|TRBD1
TGTGCCAGCGTCCGGGACAGAAATCAGCCCCAGCATTTT
CASVRDRNQPQHF
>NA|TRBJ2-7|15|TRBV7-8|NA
TGTGCCAGCAGTTTAGGGGGCGGGAGAGTCTACGAGCAGTACTTC
CASSLGGGRVYEQYF
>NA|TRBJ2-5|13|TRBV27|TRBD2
TGTGCCAGCAGTTTAACGGGGGGGGAGACCCAGTACTTC
CASSLTGGETQYF
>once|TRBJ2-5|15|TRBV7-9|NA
TGTGCCAGCAGCTTAGTTAGCACGTACCAAGAGACCCAGTACTTC
CASSLVSTYQETQYF
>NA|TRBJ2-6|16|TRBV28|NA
TGTGCCAGCAGCCAGGGGGGTGAGCCTGGGGCCAACGTCCTGACTTTC
CASSQGGEPGANVLTF
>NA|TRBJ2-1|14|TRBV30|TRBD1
TGTGCCTGGAACACGGACAGGCGGTACAATGAGCAGTTCTTC
CAWNTDRRYNEQFF
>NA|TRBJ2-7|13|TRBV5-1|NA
TGCGCCAGCAGCGGGGGGAAGTCCTACGAGCAGTACTTC
CASSGGKSYEQYF
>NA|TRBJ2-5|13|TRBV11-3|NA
TGTGCCAGCAGCTTAGCCCCCGGGGAGACCCAGTACTTC
CASSLAPGETQYF
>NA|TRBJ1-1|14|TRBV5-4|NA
TGTGCCCTAGGCGGTGTAGGGAGGAACACTGAAGCTTTCTTT
CALGGVGRNTEAFF
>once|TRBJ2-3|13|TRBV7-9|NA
TGTGCCAGCAGCTACACGAGCACAGATACGCAGTATTTT
CASSYTSTDTQYF
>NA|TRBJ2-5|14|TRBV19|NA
TGTGCCAGTAGCCCCCAAGTTTACCAAGAGACCCAGTACTTC
CASSPQVYQETQYF
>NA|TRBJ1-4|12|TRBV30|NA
TGTGCCTGGAGTGTCGAGGATGAAAAACTGTTTTTT
CAWSVEDEKLFF
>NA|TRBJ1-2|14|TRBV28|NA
TGTGCCAGCAGTGTACACGGGAGCTACTATGGCTACACCTTC
CASSVHGSYYGYTF
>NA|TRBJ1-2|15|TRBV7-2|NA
TGTGCCGGCAGCGAAGAACAGGGTTTTGGCTATGGCTACACCTTC
CAGSEEQGFGYGYTF
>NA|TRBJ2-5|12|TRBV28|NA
TGTGCCAGCAGTTTATCTCTGGGGACCCAGTACTTC
CASSLSLGTQYF
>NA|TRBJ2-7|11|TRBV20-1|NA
TGCAGTGCTGCCCCTAGTAACGAGCAGTACTTC
CSAAPSNEQYF
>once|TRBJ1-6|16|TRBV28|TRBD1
TGTGCCAGCAGTTTATACAGGGGCGTCTATAATTCACCCCTCCACTTT
CASSLYRGVYNSPLHF
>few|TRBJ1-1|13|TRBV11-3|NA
TGTGCCAGCAGCAAGACAGGAGACGCTGAAGCTTTCTTT
CASSKTGDAEAFF
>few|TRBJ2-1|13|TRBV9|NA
TGTGCCAGCAGCGTAGAGTCCCACAATGAGCAGTTCTTC
CASSVESHNEQFF
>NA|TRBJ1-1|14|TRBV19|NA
TGTGCCAGTAGTATACAGGGCGAGAACACTGAAGCTTTCTTT
CASSIQGENTEAFF
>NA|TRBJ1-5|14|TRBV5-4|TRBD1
TGTGCCAGCAGCTTGGACAGGGGGAATCAGCCCCAGCATTTT
CASSLDRGNQPQHF
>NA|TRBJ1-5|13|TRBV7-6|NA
TGTGCCAGCAGCCTCAAACGGGGCTTGCCCCAGCATTTT
CASSLKRGLPQHF
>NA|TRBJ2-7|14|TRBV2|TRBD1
TGTGCCAGCAGCGATACTAGACAGGGCTACGAGCAGTACTTC
CASSDTRQGYEQYF
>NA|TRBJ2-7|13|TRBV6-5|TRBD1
TGTGCCAGCAGCTCCGACAGGGTGGGCGAGCAGTACTTC
CASSSDRVGEQYF
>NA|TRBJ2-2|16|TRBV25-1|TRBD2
TGTGCCAGCAGTGACCCCCGGCGGGAGTACACCGGGGAGCTGTTTTTT
CASSDPRREYTGELFF
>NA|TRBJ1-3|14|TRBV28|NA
TGTGCCAGCAGTCGCAAGGGGTCTGTAAACACCATATATTTT
CASSRKGSVNTIYF
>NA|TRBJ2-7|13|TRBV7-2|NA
TGTGCCAGCAGCCTCGTCCGCCACTACGAGCAGTACTTC
CASSLVRHYEQYF
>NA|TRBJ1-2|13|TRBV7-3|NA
TGTGCCAGCAGCTTAAGGACGGGGGGTAACTACACCTTC
CASSLRTGGNYTF